The clone carrying this T cell receptor (beta chain) was picked up one time. The target antigen is unknown. This sample was included in a study of blood T cells in healthy people across ages. Aged about 6 to 95, donors were systemically healthy Caucasians from Russia. Extracted total RNA amounted to at least 5.5 micrograms for each sample. The V end lost 5 bases, the J end lost 11 bases, and 30 bases lay between the germline ends. The length of the CDR3 is 17 residues. Germline-derived CDR1 and CDR2 are SGHAT and FQNNGV. Points from the study as a whole: Observed TCR beta diversity per million T cells went down as age went up. This fall followed a roughly linear course with age.

Then a second PCR, running about 6 to 11 cycles, was carried out with a sample-barcoded 5' primer and a J-beta primer mix. The study obtained at least 2.5 million CDR3-containing paired-end reads from every sample. MiXCR was run by TCRdb on the 5' RACE reads, yielding one entry per CDR3 protein. This sample has some 750,000 distinct CDR3 sequences, with 20% to 25% found just once. The source is a man in his sixties or seventies in good health. The V and J genes are TRBV11-2 and TRBJ2-5; weak D call: TRBD2 (6 bases). Sequencing used blood. In nucleotides, the CDR3 is TGTGCCAGCAGCCCCACCCGGAGGGCGTACGTAGCCTACGGGCAGTACTTC. It is translated as CASSPTRRAYVAYGQYF.